The 5 T cell receptor beta chains below all came from one sample that was sequenced in a study of T cell responses to AZD1222 COVID-19 vaccine. Here immunoSEQ multiplex PCR was the method, and the copy in TCRdb shows in-frame clones only, minus some. The sample carries around 160,000 clones, about 90% recorded once. Sequencing was performed on peripheral blood, taken on day 0 of MenACWY control vaccination. These receptors were taken from an adult in good health.

The chain joins TRBV5-1 to TRBJ1-2; D gene ambiguous. The CDR3 runs to 15 residues. CDR1 and CDR2 from the germline V gene are SGHRS and YFSETQ. The V gene lost 0 bases and the J gene lost 1 base, with 10 bases spanning the gap. CDR3 amino acids: CASSLDPQLNYGYTF. The CDR3 coding sequence is TGCGCCAGCAGCTTGGACCCCCAGCTTAACTATGGCTACACCTTC.

The chain has TRBV4-1 and TRBJ1-4, with D uncertain. CDR1 MGHRA and CDR2 YSYEKL come from the germline V gene. Trimming took 3 bases from V and 0 from J, leaving 5 bases between them. There are 14 residues in the CDR3. The CDR3 loop reads CASSHPATNEKLFF. For the CDR3, the DNA is TGCGCCAGCAGCCACCCGGCAACTAATGAAAAACTGTTTTTT.

The chain carries TRBV30 and TRBJ1-5; maybe TRBD1 (6 bases). Germline CDR1 reads GTSNPN; CDR2 reads SVGIG (reference sequence). The CDR3 contains 16 residues. The V end was cut by 1 base, the J end by 3 bases, with 16 bases between. CDR3: CAWSAPKGGDNQPQHF. CDR3 DNA: TGTGCCTGGAGTGCCCCCAAGGGGGGAGACAATCAGCCCCAGCATTTT. The full variable domain, in which reference TRBV30 and TRBJ1-5 provide the parts outside the CDR3, is SQTIHQWPATLVQPVGSPLSLECTVEGTSNPNLYWYRQAAGRGLQLLFYSVGIGQISSEVPQNLSASRPQDRQFILSSKKLLLSDSGFYLCAWSAPKGGDNQPQHFGDGTRLSIL.

The V and J genes are TRBV20-1 and TRBJ1-4; unclear D gene. From germline, CDR1 is DFQATT and CDR2 SNEGSKA (reference sequence). Trimming took off 3 bases at V and 4 bases at J, with 15 bases between the two ends. The CDR3 sequence is 15 residues long. Written as DNA, the CDR3 is TGCAGTGCTAGTGTCCGGGGTTCGGTTAATGAAAAACTGTTTTTT. It yields the protein CSASVRGSVNEKLFF.

V and J are TRBV4-1 and TRBJ1-5, with D maybe TRBD1 (6 bases). The V gene's germline CDR1 is MGHRA and CDR2 YSYEKL. The CDR3 sequence is 15 residues long. V dropped 3 bases and J dropped 5 bases, with 14 bases sitting between them. Here the CDR3 DNA reads TGCGCCAGCAGCCATGAAGAGGGGGGAGATCAGCCCCAGCATTTT. Amino acids: CASSHEEGGDQPQHF.